This T cell receptor beta chain stems from a study of blood T cell repertoires in COVID-19. Study background: COVID-19 samples, acute and convalescent, were from the United States, Italy and Spain. Sample material is recorded as cDNA or gDNA derived from T cells, B-cell-depleted T cells, or PBMCs.

Per the original methods: Reference gene primer amplification in the assay estimated nucleated cell counts. Clones were sequenced by immunoSEQ multiplex PCR, and TCRdb holds only the in-frame ones, with some missing. D and trimming come from the DNA, and the V and J calls and clone size come from that table. Of about 120,000 clones in the sample, around 77% were seen once. This clonotype was obtained from a human donor in a cohort sampled during active COVID-19. The specimen was peripheral blood.

The CDR3 loop is CASSPTGTGGLGYTF. CDR3 DNA: TGTGCCAGCAGCCCGACCGGGACAGGGGGCCTGGGCTACACCTTC. The chain recombines TRBV9 with TRBJ1-2, with TRBD1 identical over 12 bases. The CDR3 has 15 amino acids. The ends lost 4 bases at V and 8 bases at J; junction bases unmatched: 9. Germline V lookup: CDR1 SGDLS, CDR2 YYNGEE.